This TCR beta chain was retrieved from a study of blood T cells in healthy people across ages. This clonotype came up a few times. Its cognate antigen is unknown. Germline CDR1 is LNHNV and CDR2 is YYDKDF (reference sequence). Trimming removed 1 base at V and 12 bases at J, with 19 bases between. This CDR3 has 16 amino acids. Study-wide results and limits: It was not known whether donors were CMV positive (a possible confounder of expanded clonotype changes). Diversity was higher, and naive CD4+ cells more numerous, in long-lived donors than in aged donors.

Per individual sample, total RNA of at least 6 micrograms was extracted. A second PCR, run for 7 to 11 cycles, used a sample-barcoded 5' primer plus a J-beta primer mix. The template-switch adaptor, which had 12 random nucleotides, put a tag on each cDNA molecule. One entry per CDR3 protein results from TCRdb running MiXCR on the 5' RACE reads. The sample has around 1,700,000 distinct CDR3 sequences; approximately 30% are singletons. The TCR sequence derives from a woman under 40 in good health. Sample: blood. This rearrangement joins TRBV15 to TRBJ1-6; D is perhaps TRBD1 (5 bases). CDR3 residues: CATSRGSGTGELPLHF. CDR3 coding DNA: TGTGCCACCAGCAGAGGCTCCGGGACTGGAGAATTACCCCTCCACTTT. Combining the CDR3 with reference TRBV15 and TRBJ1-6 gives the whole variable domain DAMVIQNPRYQVTQFGKPVTLSCSQTLNHNVMYWYQQKSSQAPKLLFHYYDKDFNNEADTPDNFQSRRPNTSFCFLDIRSPGLGDTAMYLCATSRGSGTGELPLHFGNGTRLTVT.